What follows are 21 T cell receptor beta chains derived from one specimen sequenced in a study of molecular identifiers for immune sequencing clone quantification. TCRdb used MiXCR to reprocess the PCR reads, holding one entry per CDR3 protein. Here the sample spans over 600,000 distinct CDR3 sequences, just under 20% being singletons. The sequenced sample was naive CD8+ T cells from blood, with Jurkat cell RNA spiked in. Documented subset: FACS-sorted CD8+CD4-CCR7+CD45RA+ naive T cells. The origin of the receptors is a human donor in good health. Some libraries in this study had Jurkat cell RNA spiked in.

This clonotype was observed a few times. This rearrangement joins TRBV30 to TRBJ1-2, with D possibly matching TRBD1 (5 bases). The CDR3 consists of 15 residues. The germline V gene has CDR1 GTSNPN and CDR2 SVGIG (reference sequence). Trimming stripped 1 base from V and 4 bases from J, with 16 bases between. The CDR3 is CAWSEGHQGIYGYTF. CDR3 in DNA: TGTGCCTGGAGTGAGGGCCACCAGGGTATCTATGGCTACACCTTC. The complete variable domain, with remaining parts taken from reference TRBV30 and TRBJ1-2, reads SQTIHQWPATLVQPVGSPLSLECTVEGTSNPNLYWYRQAAGRGLQLLFYSVGIGQISSEVPQNLSASRPQDRQFILSSKKLLLSDSGFYLCAWSEGHQGIYGYTFGSGTRLTVV.

This clonotype has at least ten counts. This chain joins TRBV6-2 or TRBV6-3 and TRBJ2-5, with D hard to call. Germline CDR1 MNHEY, CDR2 SVGEGT. The CDR3 is made up of 14 amino acids. V was clipped by 5 bases and J by 0 bases, with 10 bases between them. The CDR3 loop reads CASSPDVYQETQYF. The CDR3, as DNA: TGTGCCAGCAGTCCAGACGTCTACCAAGAGACCCAGTACTTC.

Concerning this clonotype: A read error is possible here, since a much larger clone lies one base away. The gene calls are TRBV7-8 and TRBJ2-1; D call uncertain. This CDR3 contains 16 residues. Germline V lookup: CDR1 SGHVS, CDR2 FQNEAQ. This CDR3 reads CAGSLVPGRTYNEQFF. The CDR3 region has the DNA TGTGCCGGCAGCTTAGTACCGGGTAGGACCTACAATGAGCAGTTCTTC.

This clonotype was seen a handful of times. This may stem from a read error, because a much larger clone lies one nucleotide away. The V gene is TRBV3-1, the J gene TRBJ1-4; tentatively, D is TRBD1 (5 bases). Germline V gives CDR1 LGHDT, CDR2 YNNKEL (reference sequence). This CDR3 contains 15 residues. Between the trimmed V and J ends, which lost 4 bases and 10 bases, there was a span of 19 bases. The CDR3 region has the DNA TGTGCCAGCAGCCCTGGGACTTATCTCGGTGTAAAACTGTTTTTT. The encoded protein is CASSPGTYLGVKLFF. The whole variable domain, remainder taken from reference TRBV3-1 and TRBJ1-4, is DTAVSQTPKYLVTQMGNDKSIKCEQNLGHDTMYWYKQDSKKFLKIMFSYNNKELIINETVPNRFSPKSPDKAHLNLHINSLELGDSAVYFCASSPGTYLGVKLFFGSGTQLSVL.

This clonotype was seen repeatedly, ten times or more. The rearrangement joins TRBV11-2 to TRBJ2-3, with 13 bases aligning to TRBD2. The CDR3 runs 15 residues. After removal of 8 bases from V and 2 bases from J, the junction contained 4 bases not matched to a gene. Germline V CDR1 and CDR2: SGHAT, FQNNGV. The CDR3 loop reads CASGGLAGITDTQYF. The CDR3 nucleotides are TGTGCCAGCGGGGGACTAGCGGGAATCACAGATACGCAGTATTTT.

Regarding this clonotype: A much larger clone lies a single base off, so this may be a read error. The J gene is TRBJ2-5, the V gene TRBV9; 9 positions agree with TRBD2. CDR1 is SGDLS, CDR2 YYNGEE, per germline. This CDR3 spans 17 amino acids. The CDR3 nucleotides are TGTGCCAGCAGCGTAGGCACCCTAGCGGGGCCCCAAGAGACCCAGCACTTC. Encoded protein: CASSVGTLAGPQETQHF.

Notes on this clonotype: A much larger clone lies a single base off, so this may be a read error. The chain combines TRBV9 with TRBJ2-2, with D perhaps matching TRBD2 (5 bases). The CDR3 loop spans 17 amino acids. Germline-derived CDR1 and CDR2 are SGDLS and YYNGEE. The CDR3 here is CAGSVGLARTNTGELFF. CDR3 nucleotides: TGTGCCGGCAGCGTAGGTTTAGCGCGGACGAACACCGGGGAGCTGTTTTTT.

This clonotype was observed many times. The chain has TRBV20-1 and TRBJ2-5; tentative D call: TRBD2 (6 bases). CDR3 length: 18 amino acids. CDR1 DFQATT and CDR2 SNEGSKA come from the germline V gene (reference sequence). Trimming removed 0 bases at V and 0 bases at J, with 20 bases between. The CDR3 sequence is CSARDPFSSAEDQETQYF. The CDR3 region has the DNA TGCAGTGCTAGAGACCCCTTTTCTAGCGCAGAGGACCAAGAGACCCAGTACTTC.

This clonotype was seen ten or more times. This chain uses TRBV4-1 with TRBJ2-3; TRBD2 matches 8 bases. CDR1 is MGHRA, CDR2 YSYEKL, per germline. The CDR3 length is 17 residues. V was clipped by 0 bases and J by 2 bases; unmatched bases: 7. The CDR3 DNA follows: TGCGCCAGCAGCCAAGAGGTCGGGGGGGCCTACACAGATACGCAGTATTTT. Residues: CASSQEVGGAYTDTQYF.

This clonotype was seen many times. The J gene is TRBJ2-3, the V gene TRBV29-1, with D possibly being TRBD2 (5 bases). This CDR3 is built from 12 residues. V lost 4 bases to trimming and J lost 0 bases, with 5 bases between them. Germline CDR1 reads SQVTM; CDR2 reads ANQGSEA. CDR3 sequence: CSVGTSTDTQYF. The CDR3 DNA reads as TGCAGCGTTGGGACTAGCACAGATACGCAGTATTTT.

This clonotype was detected ten times or more. The chain employs TRBV4-3 and TRBJ2-7, with D uncertain. Germline V gene lookup returns CDR1 LGHNA and CDR2 YSLEER. Trimming took 0 bases from V and 0 from J, leaving 9 bases between them. The CDR3 length is 15 residues. The CDR3 here is CASSQDRSGSYEQYF. CDR3 DNA: TGCGCCAGCAGCCAAGATCGTTCCGGCTCCTACGAGCAGTACTTC.

Comment on this clonotype: A clone one base away is much larger, so this may be a read error. The CDR3 coding sequence is TGTGCCAGCAGCCAATGCCCCCAAACTGAAGCTTTCTTT. Protein product: CASSQCPQTEAFF. The chain couples TRBV5-4 to TRBJ1-1; the D is unclear. The V and J ends lost 4 bases and 5 bases respectively, with 12 bases between them. Germline V gives CDR1 SGHNT, CDR2 YYREEE (reference sequence). This CDR3 region has 13 residues.

This clonotype has a handful of counts. This rearrangement joins TRBV6-5 to TRBJ1-1; no clear D gene. The V end lost 2 bases, the J end lost 4 bases, and 8 bases lay between the germline ends. CDR3 length: 13 amino acids. Looked up from germline, CDR1 is MNHEY and CDR2 is SVGAGI. CDR3 DNA: TGTGCCAGCAGTTACCAAACCGGCACTGAAGCTTTCTTT. It codes for CASSYQTGTEAFF.

This clonotype was seen once. This sequence may be a read error, since a much larger clone differs from it by one base. The chain is built from TRBV29-1 and TRBJ2-2, with 7 bases aligning to TRBD2. The germline gives CDR1 SQVTM, CDR2 ANQGSEA. The V and J ends lost 4 bases and 4 bases, in that order; junction bases with no gene match: 3. The CDR3 length is 13 residues. The CDR3 region is CSVAQRGTGELFF. CDR3 sequence (DNA): TGCAGCGTTGCTCAGCGGGGCACCGGGGAGCTGTTTTTT.

This clonotype was seen at least ten times. The chain couples TRBV7-9 to TRBJ2-4; D is undetermined. This CDR3 comprises 15 residues. The germline V gene encodes CDR1 SEHNR and CDR2 FQNEAQ (reference sequence). With 0 bases removed from V and 0 bases from J, the gap between germline ends came to 6 bases. The CDR3 loop is CASSLAQVAKNIQYF. The CDR3, as DNA: TGTGCCAGCAGCTTAGCGCAGGTAGCCAAAAACATTCAGTACTTC.

This clonotype was seen at least ten times. The gene calls are TRBV12-5 and TRBJ1-1; the D is unclear. CDR1 LGHNT and CDR2 FRNRAP come from the germline V gene. The V gene lost 1 base and the J gene lost 5 bases, with 2 bases spanning the gap. This CDR3 region has 11 residues. The CDR3 loop is CASGLGTEAFF. DNA of the CDR3: TGTGCTAGTGGTTTGGGGACTGAAGCTTTCTTT. Looking up the rest from reference TRBV12-5 and TRBJ1-1 gives the full variable domain: DARVTQTPRHKVTEMGQEVTMRCQPILGHNTVFWYRQTMMQGLELLAYFRNRAPLDDSGMPKDRFSAEMPDATLATLKIQPSEPRDSAVYFCASGLGTEAFFGQGTRLTVV.

With respect to this clonotype: A read error may account for a junction end that differs from germline. The chain has TRBV30 and TRBJ2-1; D perhaps matches TRBD2 (5 bases). The CDR3 consists of 14 residues. The germline V gene encodes CDR1 GTSNPN and CDR2 SVGIG (reference sequence). CDR3 amino acids: CAYQTISSYNKQFF. CDR3 coding DNA: TGTGCCTACCAGACTATAAGCTCCTACAATAAGCAGTTCTTC.

This clonotype was seen repeatedly, ten times or more. The chain combines TRBV12-3 or TRBV12-4 with TRBJ1-5; 9 nucleotides match TRBD1. J gave up 7 bases and V 7 bases, and 5 bases lay outside the gene matches. The CDR3 runs 13 residues. CDR3 protein: CASTQGAGQPQHF. CDR3 nucleotides: TGTGCCAGCACACAGGGGGCTGGGCAGCCCCAGCATTTT.

V and J are TRBV6-5 and TRBJ2-3; 9 positions match TRBD2. Germline-derived CDR1 and CDR2 are MNHEY and SVGAGI. V was pared by 0 bases and J by 4 bases, with 5 bases of the junction left unmatched. The CDR3 totals 16 residues. The CDR3 region has the DNA TGTGCCAGCAGTTACTCGGCGGGAGGGGTCGCAGATACGCAGTATTTT. Translating gives CASSYSAGGVADTQYF.

This clonotype was seen repeatedly, ten times or more. The chain employs TRBV20-1 and TRBJ1-1; no definite D call. V shed 3 bases and J shed 0 bases, with 8 bases lying between them. The CDR3 totals 13 residues. The germline V gene encodes CDR1 DFQATT and CDR2 SNEGSKA (reference sequence). The DNA of the CDR3 is TGCAGTGCTAGTTTACTGGTGAACACTGAAGCTTTCTTT. It is translated as CSASLLVNTEAFF.

This clonotype was detected many times. This rearrangement joins TRBV19 to TRBJ1-4; 9 bases align to TRBD1. V gave up 5 bases and J gave up 7 bases; unmatched junction bases: 8. This CDR3 has 15 amino acids. Per germline, CDR1 LNHDA and CDR2 SQIVND (reference sequence). The CDR3 region has the DNA TGTGCCAGTAGTCCCCGGGACAGGGTCTCTGAAAAACTGTTTTTT. This encodes CASSPRDRVSEKLFF.